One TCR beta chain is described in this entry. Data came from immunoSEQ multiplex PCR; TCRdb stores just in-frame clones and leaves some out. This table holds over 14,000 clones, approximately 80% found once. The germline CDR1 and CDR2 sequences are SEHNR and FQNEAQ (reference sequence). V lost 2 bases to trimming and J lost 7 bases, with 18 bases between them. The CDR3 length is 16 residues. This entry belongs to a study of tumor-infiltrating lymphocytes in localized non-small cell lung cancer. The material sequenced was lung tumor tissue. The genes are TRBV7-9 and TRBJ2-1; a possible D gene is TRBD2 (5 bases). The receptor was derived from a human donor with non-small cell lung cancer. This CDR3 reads CASSLRQSREGNEQFF. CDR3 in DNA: TGTGCCAGCAGCTTAAGGCAGTCGAGAGAGGGTAATGAGCAGTTCTTC.